These 14 T cell receptor beta chains were sequenced from one sample in a study of vaccination effects on CD4 cells after COVID-19. Profiled with immunoSEQ multiplex PCR; TCRdb holds only in-frame clones, not every one. The table records about 59,000 clones, just under 80% of them present only once. ViraFEST used viral peptide pools to expand antigen-specific CD4+ T cells before sequencing. Scientists isolated CD4+ T cells after a roughly ten-day culture period ended. Each participant received a vaccine that was either BNT162b2 or mRNA-1273, given as two doses. Antigens of these TCRs are unknown. The source material was CD4+ T cells from PBMCs cultured with HCoV-OC43 spike peptides, sampled after COVID-19 vaccination. Regarding subset: HCoV-OC43 spike overlapping peptide pool stimulation. The receptors shown here come from a human donor who received a COVID-19 vaccine.

The gene calls are TRBV4-3 and TRBJ2-1, with a tentative D call TRBD2 (7 bases). This CDR3 contains 16 residues. V gave up 0 bases and J gave up 7 bases, with 16 bases separating them. Germline loops: CDR1 LGHNA, CDR2 YSLEER. The CDR3 here is CASSQEWRGPLNEQFF. CDR3 DNA: TGCGCCAGCAGCCAAGAATGGCGGGGGCCCCTAAATGAGCAGTTCTTC.

This chain uses TRBV3-1 (or the pseudogene TRBV3-2) with TRBJ1-5; unclear D gene. The CDR3 has 15 residues. Germline CDR1 is LGHDT and CDR2 is YNNKEL (reference sequence). The ends were cut back, 1 base at V and 6 bases at J, with 13 bases in the middle. The CDR3 region is CASSQGPMVGQPQHF. The CDR3 nucleotides are TGTGCCAGCAGCCAAGGACCGATGGTGGGTCAGCCCCAGCATTTT.

The chain recombines TRBV23-1 with TRBJ2-3; D could derive from TRBD1 or TRBD2 (6 bases each). TRBV23-1 is an open reading frame whose function is uncertain. This CDR3 is built from 14 residues. Trimming took 4 bases from V and 5 from J, leaving 13 bases between them. The CDR3 spells CASSRRGRQDTQYF. The CDR3 nucleotides read TGCGCCAGCAGTCGCCGGGGGCGCCAAGATACGCAGTATTTT.

V and J are TRBV28 and TRBJ2-4; D is ambiguous. Looked up from germline, CDR1 is MDHEN and CDR2 is SYDVKM. The CDR3 extends over 15 amino acids. V lost 3 bases to trimming and J lost 6 bases, with 15 bases between them. CDR3 sequence: CASSFAADGRNIQYF. The DNA for the CDR3 is TGTGCCAGCAGTTTTGCGGCGGACGGTAGAAACATTCAGTACTTC.

This chain joins TRBV20-1 and TRBJ2-3; D call uncertain. The CDR3 has 11 amino acids. In germline, CDR1 is DFQATT, CDR2 SNEGSKA (reference sequence). Trimming stripped 6 bases from V and 4 bases from J, with 8 bases between. The CDR3 nucleotides are TGCAGTGCAGCATCAGCAGATACGCAGTATTTT. Translation: CSAASADTQYF.

V gene TRBV9 combines with J gene TRBJ2-5; tentatively, D is TRBD1 or TRBD2 (6 bases each). The germline V and J ends were trimmed by 3 bases and 2 bases, with 20 bases remaining between them. The germline CDR1 and CDR2 sequences are SGDLS and YYNGEE. This CDR3 is 17 amino acids long. The CDR3: CASSEGVGGATQETQYF. The CDR3 region has the DNA TGTGCCAGCAGCGAGGGGGTCGGGGGAGCTACTCAAGAGACCCAGTACTTC.

V is TRBV29-1 and J is TRBJ2-5; D possibly matches TRBD1 or TRBD2 (6 bases each). Between the trimmed V and J ends, which lost 4 bases and 4 bases, there was a span of 16 bases. Per the germline V gene, CDR1 is SQVTM and CDR2 is ANQGSEA. CDR3 length: 14 amino acids. CDR3 nucleotide sequence: TGCAGCGTTGTATGGCAGGGGAGGAGAGAGACCCAGTACTTC. Protein sequence: CSVVWQGRRETQYF.

This chain connects TRBV6-5 to TRBJ1-2; D possibly corresponds to TRBD1 (5 bases). V lost 6 bases to trimming and J lost 1 base, with 12 bases between them. Germline assignment: CDR1 MNHEY and CDR2 SVGAGI. The CDR3 consists of 14 residues. This CDR3 reads CASRAGPNNYGYTF. CDR3 nucleotides: TGTGCCAGCAGGGCGGGACCTAATAACTATGGCTACACCTTC.

This rearrangement joins TRBV25-1 to TRBJ2-5; TRBD2 agrees at 14 bases. In germline, CDR1 is MGHDK, CDR2 SYGVNS. The junction had 5 bases not matched to a gene; V was cut back by 3 bases and J by 5 bases. The CDR3 spans 16 residues. The CDR3 DNA follows: TGTGCCAGCAGTGATACCAGACTAGCGGGGGGGGAGACCCAGTACTTC. Protein sequence: CASSDTRLAGGETQYF.

The V call is TRBV3-1 (or the pseudogene TRBV3-2), the J call TRBJ1-4, with D possibly being TRBD1 (5 bases). The CDR3 loop spans 15 amino acids. V was shortened by 4 bases and J by 8 bases, with 17 bases between the two germline ends. The germline gives CDR1 LGHDT, CDR2 YNNKEL (reference sequence). CDR3 sequence: CASSPSGGRNEKLFF. CDR3 bases: TGTGCCAGCAGCCCGAGCGGGGGACGGAACGAAAAACTGTTTTTT.

The chain combines TRBV5-1 with TRBJ1-1; D gene uncertain. Trimming cost V 4 bases and J 1 base, with 11 bases left between them. The CDR3 totals 14 residues. Germline V gene data show CDR1 as SGHRS and CDR2 as YFSETQ. This CDR3 is CASSILTENTEAFF. Here the CDR3 DNA reads TGCGCCAGCAGCATTTTGACGGAGAACACTGAAGCTTTCTTT.

This clone was observed a few times. The J gene is TRBJ1-4, the V gene TRBV7-2; 8 nucleotides agree with TRBD1. Unmatched junction bases numbered 10, after V lost 4 bases and J lost 6 bases. The CDR3 loop spans 16 amino acids. CDR1 is SGHTA, CDR2 FQGNSA, per germline. As DNA, the CDR3 is TGTGCCAGCAGCTCCAGGGCCAGGGGGCAGGATGAAAAACTGTTTTTT. Protein sequence: CASSSRARGQDEKLFF.

The chain employs TRBV7-2 and TRBJ1-2; a possible D gene is TRBD1 (6 bases). The CDR3 is 16 residues long. From germline, CDR1 is SGHTA and CDR2 FQGNSA. The germline V and J ends were trimmed by 7 bases and 4 bases, with 22 bases remaining between them. The DNA for the CDR3 is TGTGCCAGCACCTATAACCCGCAAGGGGACACCTATGGCTACACCTTC. Translation: CASTYNPQGDTYGYTF.

This clone has just a few counts. The chain couples TRBV20-1 to TRBJ1-6, with D possibly TRBD1 on 5 matching bases. From germline, CDR1 is DFQATT and CDR2 SNEGSKA (reference sequence). CDR3 size: 17 residues. Trimming pared 3 bases from V and 8 bases from J, leaving 23 bases between. The CDR3 DNA is TGCAGTGCTAGTAGGTCAGGGCTTTTCGGTGTGGATTCACCCCTCCACTTT. It codes for CSASRSGLFGVDSPLHF.